The 21 T cell receptor beta chains below were found in one sample sequenced in a study of cytomegalovirus exposure and HLA in healthy donors. Method: immunoSEQ multiplex PCR; TCRdb's copy keeps in-frame clones and lacks some. The sample shows over 110,000 clones, about 83% of them seen only once. The sample was PBMCs. These receptors originate from a woman in her twenties or thirties in good health and CMV-seronegative.

This sequence joins TRBV4-3 and TRBJ2-1, with 10 bases lining up with TRBD2. The CDR3 is made up of 16 amino acids. The V and J ends lost 3 bases and 4 bases, in that order; junction bases with no gene match: 6. CDR1 LGHNA and CDR2 YSLEER come from the germline V gene. The CDR3 spells CASSQELAGSYNEQFF. The CDR3 nucleotides are TGCGCCAGCAGCCAGGAACTAGCGGGGTCTTACAATGAGCAGTTCTTC.

The J gene is TRBJ2-7, the V gene TRBV11-2, with D possibly matching TRBD1 (5 bases). Germline lookup yields CDR1 SGHAT and CDR2 FQNNGV. The CDR3 contains 14 residues. Deletions cut 2 bases from V and 5 bases from J, with 13 bases between. CDR3 amino acids: CASSLSRGSDEQYF. The CDR3 DNA reads as TGTGCCAGCAGCTTATCTAGGGGTTCGGACGAGCAGTACTTC.

The V call is TRBV4-1, the J call TRBJ1-2, with a tentative D call TRBD1 (5 bases). Germline V gene data show CDR1 as MGHRA and CDR2 as YSYEKL. CDR3 length: 16 amino acids. Trimming cost V 0 bases and J 1 base, with 12 bases left between them. The chain's CDR3 is CASSQEHDSYNYGYTF. In nucleotides, the CDR3 is TGCGCCAGCAGCCAAGAGCATGACAGCTATAACTATGGCTACACCTTC.

The chain joins TRBV10-3 to TRBJ2-3; D perhaps matches TRBD2 (7 bases). There are 13 residues in the CDR3. Germline CDR1 ENHRY, CDR2 SYGVKD. The V gene lost 8 bases and the J gene lost 1 base, with 10 bases spanning the gap. As DNA, the CDR3 is TGTGCCATCGGGGGGGCTCGCACAGATACGCAGTATTTT. Amino acid sequence: CAIGGARTDTQYF.

The chain has TRBV7-2 and TRBJ1-5; 7 positions agree with TRBD1. Unmatched junction bases numbered 6, after V lost 5 bases and J lost 5 bases. Germline CDR1 reads SGHTA; CDR2 reads FQGNSA. The CDR3 has 14 amino acids. The CDR3 loop is CASSRTGFYQPQHF. Written as DNA, the CDR3 is TGTGCCAGCAGCCGGACAGGTTTCTATCAGCCCCAGCATTTT. Combining the CDR3 with reference TRBV7-2 and TRBJ1-5 gives the whole variable domain GAGVSQSPSNKVTEKGKDVELRCDPISGHTALYWYRQSLGQGLEFLIYFQGNSAPDKSGLPSDRFSAERTGGSVSTLTIQRTQQEDSAVYLCASSRTGFYQPQHFGDGTRLSIL.

The chain carries TRBV4-2 and TRBJ1-3; D is uncertain. This CDR3 has 15 residues. CDR1 LGHNA and CDR2 YNFKEQ come from the germline V gene. With 1 base removed from V and 0 bases from J, the gap between germline ends came to 7 bases. Written as DNA, the CDR3 is TGTGCCAGCAGCCAAGTTACAGACTCTGGAAACACCATATATTTT. It specifies CASSQVTDSGNTIYF.

The J gene is TRBJ2-7, the V gene TRBV11-3; D gene unclear. This CDR3 has 12 residues. Per the germline V gene, CDR1 is SGHNT and CDR2 is YENEEA. Trimming took off 0 bases at V and 9 bases at J, with 9 bases between the two ends. The DNA for the CDR3 is TGTGCCAGCAGCTTAGATCCATCGAGGCAGTACTTC. Its translation is CASSLDPSRQYF.

This clone showed up just a few times. This sequence joins TRBV5-1 and TRBJ2-1, with TRBD1 as a possible D gene (6 bases). This CDR3 is 12 amino acids long. The V and J ends lost 0 bases and 10 bases respectively, with 8 bases between them. CDR1 is SGHRS, CDR2 YFSETQ, per germline. The CDR3 DNA follows: TGCGCCAGCAGCTTGGAGGGGACAGAGCAGTTCTTC. Encoded protein: CASSLEGTEQFF.

V usage is TRBV25-1 and J usage is TRBJ2-7; 7 positions agree with TRBD1. Germline V gene sequence: CDR1 MGHDK, CDR2 SYGVNS. Trimming at V came to 2 bases and at J to 1 base, leaving 5 bases not matched to a gene. CDR3 size: 15 residues. The CDR3 DNA follows: TGTGCCAGCAGTGAAATAGGGGGCAGGTCCTACGAGCAGTACTTC. Its protein product is CASSEIGGRSYEQYF.

The chain joins TRBV2 to TRBJ2-7; 9 positions match TRBD1. Germline CDR1 reads SNHLY; CDR2 reads FYNNEI. V lost 9 bases, J lost 8 bases, and 8 bases stayed unmatched. The CDR3 sequence is 12 residues long. CDR3 loop: CASSGTGSQQYF. CDR3 nucleotide sequence: TGTGCCAGTTCCGGGACAGGGTCTCAGCAGTACTTC.

CDR3 in amino acids: CASSRQGGGYTF. The DNA of the CDR3 is TGTGCCAGCAGCCGACAGGGAGGCGGCTACACCTTC. This sequence joins TRBV28 and TRBJ1-2; 7 nucleotides agree with TRBD1. Germline V lookup: CDR1 MDHEN, CDR2 SYDVKM. Trimming at V came to 6 bases and at J to 8 bases, leaving 6 bases not matched to a gene. The CDR3 length is 12 residues.

The chain combines TRBV28 with TRBJ1-6, with 10 bases aligning to TRBD1. This CDR3 spans 14 amino acids. V dropped 6 bases and J dropped 10; count of bases not matched to a gene: 6. Per germline, CDR1 MDHEN and CDR2 SYDVKM. The CDR3 nucleotides read TGTGCCAGCAGAAGGGGGACAGGGGTCTCACCCCTCCACTTT. This sequence encodes CASRRGTGVSPLHF.

The chain recombines TRBV7-2 with TRBJ2-7; D may be TRBD2 (5 bases). CDR1 and CDR2 from the germline V gene are SGHTA and FQGNSA. The germline V and J ends were trimmed by 2 bases and 0 bases, with 11 bases remaining between them. The CDR3 spans 15 residues. For the CDR3, the DNA is TGTGCCAGCAGCTTAACTTCGGCGGGCTCCTACGAGCAGTACTTC. Its translation is CASSLTSAGSYEQYF.

This rearrangement joins TRBV29-1 to TRBJ2-3, with D tentatively TRBD1 (6 bases). CDR3 length: 11 amino acids. V was clipped by 6 bases and J by 8 bases, with 12 bases between them. CDR1 and CDR2 from the germline V gene are SQVTM and ANQGSEA. DNA for the CDR3: TGCAGCGTCCCCCAGGGGTCTACGCAGTATTTT. Its translation: CSVPQGSTQYF.

This chain uses TRBV25-1 with TRBJ1-5; no definite D call. The CDR3 has 16 amino acids. Trimming took off 5 bases at V and 0 bases at J, with 14 bases between the two ends. Germline V gene data show CDR1 as MGHDK and CDR2 as SYGVNS. The CDR3: CASSTSTTGSNQPQHF. The CDR3 nucleotides read TGTGCCAGCAGTACCTCCACAACGGGTAGCAATCAGCCCCAGCATTTT.

This chain uses TRBV7-9 with TRBJ1-2; the match to TRBD1 covers 7 bases. Germline lookup yields CDR1 SEHNR and CDR2 FQNEAQ (reference sequence). The CDR3 is 15 amino acids. Losses at the gene ends were 4 bases for V and 6 bases for J; bases not matched to a gene: 11. CDR3 nucleotides: TGTGCCAGCAGCTCAGGCAGGGGGGAGTATCATGGCTACACCTTC. Amino acids: CASSSGRGEYHGYTF.

V is TRBV2 and J is TRBJ1-2, with TRBD1 matching 8 bases. The CDR3 extends over 14 amino acids. Losses at the gene ends were 4 bases for V and 5 bases for J; bases not matched to a gene: 6. Germline CDR1 reads SNHLY; CDR2 reads FYNNEI. The CDR3 here is CASSGTGQQYGYTF. CDR3 in DNA: TGTGCCAGCAGTGGGACAGGGCAACAGTATGGCTACACCTTC.

This chain uses TRBV29-1 with TRBJ1-1; D might be TRBD1 (6 bases). Germline lookup yields CDR1 SQVTM and CDR2 ANQGSEA. V was cut by 3 bases and J by 1 base, with 9 bases left in between. The CDR3 has 13 amino acids. CDR3 in DNA: TGCAGCGTTGACAGGGGTAAGAACACTGAAGCTTTCTTT. Encoded protein: CSVDRGKNTEAFF.

The chain uses TRBV11-2 and TRBJ1-2, with a tentative D call TRBD1 (6 bases). V dropped 5 bases and J dropped 6 bases, with 22 bases sitting between them. CDR3 size: 16 residues. The V gene's germline CDR1 is SGHAT and CDR2 FQNNGV. The CDR3 nucleotides are TGTGCCAGCAGCCCTAGCCCCTCGGGCGGGGGCGATGGCTACACCTTC. Translation: CASSPSPSGGGDGYTF.

The chain has TRBV4-2 and TRBJ2-5; D gene unclear. V was trimmed by 3 bases and J by 2 bases, leaving 13 bases between them. This CDR3 has 15 amino acids. Germline loops: CDR1 LGHNA, CDR2 YNFKEQ. Written as DNA, the CDR3 is TGTGCCAGCAGCCAGGTTTGGTCCGGGCAAGAGACCCAGTACTTC. Its translation is CASSQVWSGQETQYF.

The chain joins TRBV9 to TRBJ2-3, with a weak D call TRBD2 (7 bases). CDR1 SGDLS and CDR2 YYNGEE come from the germline V gene. There are 16 residues in the CDR3. V gave up 3 bases and J gave up 1 base, with 15 bases separating them. CDR3 in amino acids: CASSALGGARTDTQYF. The CDR3 DNA reads as TGTGCCAGCAGCGCCCTTGGGGGGGCCCGCACAGATACGCAGTATTTT.